Each of the 17 T cell receptor beta chains below was sequenced from the same sample in a study of glioma-infiltrating T cells after dendritic cell vaccination. The protocol was immunoSEQ multiplex PCR, while the TCRdb copy is restricted to in-frame clones and leaves out a portion. Of some 38,000 clones listed, approximately 84% are singletons. The source was blood, collected before dendritic cell vaccination. The receptors derive from a human donor with glioblastoma.

The genes are TRBV27 and TRBJ2-2, with D perhaps matching TRBD2 (6 bases). In germline, CDR1 is MNHEY, CDR2 SMNVEV (reference sequence). CDR3 length: 15 residues. The V end was cut by 7 bases, the J end by 1 base, with 13 bases between. The CDR3 DNA is TGTGCCAGCAAGGAGGGGACCCTGAACACCGGGGAGCTGTTTTTT. This codes for CASKEGTLNTGELFF.

V gene TRBV6-5 combines with J gene TRBJ2-2; 7 nucleotides match TRBD1. V lost 0 bases, J lost 8 bases, and 9 bases stayed unmatched. The CDR3 has 16 amino acids. Germline V gene lookup returns CDR1 MNHEY and CDR2 SVGAGI. For the CDR3, the DNA is TGTGCCAGCAGTTACTCTGGGGACAGCACCAGGGGGGAGCTGTTTTTT. Its protein is CASSYSGDSTRGELFF.

This clone showed up just a few times. The gene calls are TRBV11-2 and TRBJ2-1, with D possibly TRBD2 on 6 matching bases. The germline V gene has CDR1 SGHAT and CDR2 FQNNGV. Trimming took 1 base from V and 1 from J, leaving 11 bases between them. This CDR3 contains 16 residues. CDR3 sequence: CASSLGLAGSYNEQFF. The CDR3 DNA is TGTGCCAGCAGCTTAGGTCTGGCGGGGTCCTACAATGAGCAGTTCTTC.

The chain employs TRBV27 and TRBJ1-2; the match to TRBD1 covers 9 bases. V lost 6 bases, J lost 8 bases, and 13 bases stayed unmatched. The CDR3 is 15 residues long. Germline CDR1 reads MNHEY; CDR2 reads SMNVEV (reference sequence). The CDR3 bases are TGTGCCAGCAGCCCCCGTATCCAGACAGGGGGAGGCTACACCTTC. It specifies CASSPRIQTGGGYTF.

V is TRBV7-2 and J is TRBJ2-7; no clear D. Germline lookup yields CDR1 SGHTA and CDR2 FQGNSA. The V end lost 5 bases, the J end lost 1 base, and 6 bases lay between the germline ends. The length of the CDR3 is 12 residues. The CDR3 loop reads CASSPASYEQYF. The DNA for the CDR3 is TGTGCCAGCAGCCCAGCGTCCTACGAGCAGTACTTC.

This rearrangement joins TRBV10-3 to TRBJ1-2; weak D call: TRBD1 (5 bases). This CDR3 has 17 amino acids. Trimming removed 0 bases from V and 5 bases from J, with 19 bases in between. Germline V lookup: CDR1 ENHRY, CDR2 SYGVKD. The CDR3 DNA sequence: TGTGCCATCAGTGAGTCGTATGGGGCAGACATATTATATGGCTACACCTTC. Residues: CAISESYGADILYGYTF.

The V call is TRBV5-1, the J call TRBJ1-4, with D uncertain. Trimming took 4 bases from V and 4 from J, leaving 14 bases between them. The CDR3 is 15 amino acids. CDR1 SGHRS and CDR2 YFSETQ come from the germline V gene. The CDR3 protein is CASSTAPDFNEKLFF. DNA of the CDR3: TGCGCCAGCAGCACGGCCCCAGACTTTAATGAAAAACTGTTTTTT.

This CDR3 reads CASSFDGGAYNEQFF. As DNA, the CDR3 is TGCGCCAGCAGCTTTGACGGGGGGGCCTACAATGAGCAGTTCTTC. The V and J genes are TRBV5-1 and TRBJ2-1, with 8 bases fitting TRBD2. J gave up 2 bases and V 2 bases, and 3 bases lay outside the gene matches. The CDR3 has 15 residues. Germline lookup yields CDR1 SGHRS and CDR2 YFSETQ.

This chain joins TRBV4-3 and TRBJ2-1; D unresolved. V was cut by 5 bases and J by 4 bases, with 9 bases left in between. Germline V gene lookup returns CDR1 LGHNA and CDR2 YSLEER. This CDR3 has 13 residues. The CDR3 spells CASSDNAYNEQFF. In DNA, the CDR3 is TGCGCCAGCAGCGATAACGCGTACAATGAGCAGTTCTTC.

The chain uses TRBV4-3 and TRBJ2-7, with D perhaps matching TRBD1 (6 bases). Germline CDR1 LGHNA, CDR2 YSLEER. The V and J ends lost 3 bases and 4 bases respectively, with 13 bases between them. This CDR3 has 14 residues. The CDR3 loop is CASSQSGQIYEQYF. CDR3 DNA sequence: TGCGCCAGCAGCCAGTCAGGACAGATATACGAGCAGTACTTC.

The table lists this clone with a count of one. The chain carries TRBV28 and TRBJ1-6; 8 bases are shared with TRBD1. Germline loops: CDR1 MDHEN, CDR2 SYDVKM. The CDR3 loop spans 15 amino acids. Trimming cost V 5 bases and J 9 bases; bases outside gene matches: 9. CDR3 sequence (DNA): TGTGCCAGCAGTCCCATACCGACAGGGGTTTCACCCCTCCACTTT. Protein: CASSPIPTGVSPLHF.

The chain has TRBV4-1 and TRBJ1-4; 7 positions match TRBD1. The junction had 14 bases not matched to a gene; V was cut back by 2 bases and J by 5 bases. The CDR3 covers 18 residues. Germline CDR1 and CDR2: MGHRA and YSYEKL. The CDR3 nucleotides are TGCGCCAGCAGCCAACTCCACAGGGGCGCTGAAAAAAATGAAAAACTGTTTTTT. This codes for CASSQLHRGAEKNEKLFF.

This chain uses TRBV5-6 with TRBJ1-5; 8 bases are a match to TRBD1. After removal of 5 bases from V and 2 bases from J, the junction contained 6 bases not matched to a gene. In germline, CDR1 is SGHDT, CDR2 YYEEEE. CDR3 size: 15 residues. The CDR3 sequence: CASREQGAGNQPQHF. Here the CDR3 DNA reads TGTGCCAGCAGGGAGCAGGGGGCAGGCAATCAGCCCCAGCATTTT.

This clone was observed a single time. The chain uses TRBV6-5 and TRBJ1-5, with unresolved D. Trimming shortened V by 6 bases and J by 9 bases, and 12 bases separated the two germline ends. Germline V CDR1 and CDR2: MNHEY, SVGAGI. The length of the CDR3 is 12 residues. The CDR3: CASRPGNGPQHF. CDR3 coding DNA: TGTGCCAGCAGGCCCGGTAATGGGCCCCAGCATTTT.

Notes on this clone: One end of the junction varies from germline; a read error may be responsible. Additional DNA sequences in this sample encode the identical CDR3. The V and J genes are TRBV30 and TRBJ1-6; D call uncertain. CDR1 and CDR2 from the germline V gene are GTSNPN and SVGIG (reference sequence). This CDR3 spans 13 amino acids. CDR3 loop: CAWTIELNSPLHF. CDR3 sequence (DNA): TGTGCCTGGACCATTGAACTAAATTCCCCCCTCCACTTT.

The chain employs TRBV19 and TRBJ2-3; TRBD1 agrees at 7 bases. Germline values: CDR1 LNHDA, CDR2 SQIVND (reference sequence). CDR3 size: 15 residues. The V segment lost 3 bases and the J segment 2 bases; nucleotides outside the gene matches: 5. Here the CDR3 reads CASSIWDSNTDTQYF. For the CDR3, the DNA is TGTGCCAGTAGTATTTGGGACAGTAACACAGATACGCAGTATTTT.

This clone was counted only a few times. The chain is built from TRBV29-1 and TRBJ2-7, with D possibly being TRBD1 (5 bases). V was shortened by 4 bases and J by 2 bases, with 6 bases between the two germline ends. Germline V gives CDR1 SQVTM, CDR2 ANQGSEA. The CDR3 consists of 11 residues. CDR3 region: CSVGQTYEQYF. In DNA form, the CDR3 reads TGCAGCGTTGGACAGACCTACGAGCAGTACTTC.